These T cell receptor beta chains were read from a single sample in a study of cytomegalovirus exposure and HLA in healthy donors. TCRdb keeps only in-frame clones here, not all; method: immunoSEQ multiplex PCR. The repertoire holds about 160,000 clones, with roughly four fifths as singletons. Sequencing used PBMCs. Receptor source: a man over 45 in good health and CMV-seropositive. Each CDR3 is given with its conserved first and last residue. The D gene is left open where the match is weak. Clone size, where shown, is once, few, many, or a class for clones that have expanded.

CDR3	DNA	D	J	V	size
CASSTTGVGEQFF	TGTGCCAGTAGTACAACAGGGGTGGGTGAGCAGTTCTTC	TRBD1	TRBJ2-1	TRBV19	NA
CASSYSRGQPIEQYF	TGTGCCAGCAGTTACTCGAGGGGACAGCCTATCGAGCAGTACTTC	TRBD1	TRBJ2-7	TRBV6-5	NA
CSVDDSSRTDTQDF	TGCAGCGTTGATGACAGCTCACGCACAGATACGCAGGATTTT	NA	TRBJ2-3	TRBV29-1	NA
CASSPPGTESQETQYF	TGTGCCAGCAGCCCGCCCGGGACAGAATCGCAAGAGACCCAGTACTTC	TRBD1	TRBJ2-5	TRBV9	NA
CSSEEGSTEAFF	TGTTCCAGCGAGGAGGGGAGCACTGAAGCTTTCTTT	NA	TRBJ1-1	TRBV7-9	NA
CASSLSRPKETQYF	TGTGCCAGCAGTCTCTCGCGCCCGAAAGAGACCCAGTACTTC	NA	TRBJ2-5	TRBV28	NA
CASTAQTGLSGNTIYF	TGTGCCAGCACCGCTCAAACAGGGCTATCTGGAAACACCATATATTTT	NA	TRBJ1-3	TRBV2	NA
CASSLAFGSIQETQYF	TGCGCCAGCAGCTTGGCATTTGGTAGCATCCAAGAGACCCAGTACTTC	NA	TRBJ2-5	TRBV5-1	NA
CASSSPEGYEQYF	TGCGCCAGCAGCTCCCCGGAGGGATACGAGCAGTACTTC	NA	TRBJ2-7	TRBV5-1	once
CAISEDRGRNSPLHF	TGTGCCATCAGTGAGGACAGGGGGCGGAATTCACCCCTCCACTTT	TRBD1	TRBJ1-6	TRBV10-3	NA
CASTYEGGELFF	TGTGCCAGCACCTATGAGGGCGGGGAGCTGTTTTTT	NA	TRBJ2-2	TRBV7-9	NA
CASSPGLAGGDEQFF	TGCGCCAGCAGTCCCGGACTAGCGGGAGGGGATGAGCAGTTCTTC	TRBD2	TRBJ2-1	TRBV23-1	NA
CAWSTVTDTQYF	TGTGCCTGGAGTACGGTTACGGATACGCAGTATTTT	NA	TRBJ2-3	TRBV30	few
CASSPGGGLNTEAFF	TGTGCCAGCTCACCAGGGGGGGGCTTGAACACTGAAGCTTTCTTT	NA	TRBJ1-1	TRBV18	NA
CASSFTGVSGGYTF	TGTGCCAGCAGCTTTACAGGGGTCTCGGGCGGCTACACCTTC	TRBD1	TRBJ1-2	TRBV7-2	NA
CASSQLLAGGFGDTQYF	TGCGCCAGCAGCCAACTACTAGCGGGGGGGTTCGGGGATACGCAGTATTTT	TRBD2	TRBJ2-3	TRBV4-3	NA
CASSLGLGRGRGSYNEQFF	TGTGCCAGCAGTTTAGGTCTCGGGAGAGGGAGGGGCTCCTACAATGAGCAGTTCTTC	TRBD2	TRBJ2-1	TRBV27	once
CAWNRVEDTQYF	TGTGCCTGGAATCGGGTCGAGGATACGCAGTATTTT	NA	TRBJ2-3	TRBV30	NA
CASSKMASTNEKLFF	TGTGCCAGCAGCAAAATGGCTTCAACTAATGAAAAACTGTTTTTT	NA	TRBJ1-4	TRBV21-1	NA
CASSVRAAGYEQYF	TGTGCCAGCAGTGTGAGGGCGGCAGGATACGAGCAGTACTTC	NA	TRBJ2-7	TRBV6-1	NA
CASSFRDLNEKLFF	TGTGCCAGCAGCTTCCGGGATCTTAATGAAAAACTGTTTTTT	NA	TRBJ1-4	TRBV5-6	NA
CASSRGQGVEQPQHF	TGTGCCAGCAGCCGGGGACAGGGGGTAGAACAGCCCCAGCATTTT	TRBD1	TRBJ1-5	TRBV5-8	NA
CSSSLEVPGSNYGYTF	TGTTCCAGCAGCTTAGAGGTTCCAGGATCTAACTATGGCTACACCTTC	NA	TRBJ1-2	TRBV7-9	NA
CASSRGLVDTEAFF	TGTGCCAGCAGCAGGGGGCTAGTGGACACTGAAGCTTTCTTT	TRBD1	TRBJ1-1	TRBV9	NA
CASSYFGGQGYEQYF	TGTGCCAGCAGTTACTTCGGGGGACAGGGGTACGAGCAGTACTTC	TRBD1	TRBJ2-7	TRBV6-6	NA
CASSLGDSDYQPQHF	TGTGCCAGCAGCTTAGGGGACAGTGACTATCAGCCCCAGCATTTT	TRBD1	TRBJ1-5	TRBV7-9	NA
CASSAGQSAYEQYF	TGCGCCAGCAGTGCTGGGCAGTCCGCCTACGAGCAGTACTTC	NA	TRBJ2-7	TRBV10-2	NA
CASRVGAQGTQYF	TGTGCCAGCAGAGTAGGGGCTCAAGGGACCCAGTACTTC	NA	TRBJ2-5	TRBV28	NA
CASSLADGGGYYNEQFF	TGTGCCAGCAGCTTAGCGGACGGGGGGGGGTACTACAATGAGCAGTTCTTC	TRBD2	TRBJ2-1	TRBV7-8	once
CASSLGRQGYTF	TGTGCCAGCAGCTTAGGCCGCCAGGGCTACACCTTC	NA	TRBJ1-2	TRBV13	NA
CASSVSRATGELFF	TGTGCCAGCAGCGTCAGCAGGGCCACCGGGGAGCTGTTTTTT	NA	TRBJ2-2	TRBV9	NA
CASSKATGLKGNQPQHF	TGTGCCAGCAGCAAAGCGACAGGGCTGAAGGGCAATCAGCCCCAGCATTTT	NA	TRBJ1-5	TRBV21-1	NA
CASSATGTAYEQYF	TGTGCCAGCAGCGCAACCGGGACAGCATACGAGCAGTACTTC	TRBD1	TRBJ2-7	TRBV9	NA
CASSFGTSGGTDTQYF	TGTGCCAGCAGCTTTGGGACTAGCGGGGGCACAGATACGCAGTATTTT	TRBD2	TRBJ2-3	TRBV5-6	NA
CASSYWDKNEKLFF	TGTGCCAGCAGTTACTGGGACAAGAATGAAAAACTGTTTTTT	NA	TRBJ1-4	TRBV6-5	NA
CATRPGGSSYEQYF	TGTGCCACCAGGCCCGGGGGAAGCTCCTACGAGCAGTACTTC	NA	TRBJ2-7	TRBV7-2	NA
CASKEGPYEQYF	TGTGCCAGCAAGGAGGGACCCTACGAGCAGTACTTC	NA	TRBJ2-7	TRBV7-3	NA
CASKGQGANTGELFF	TGTGCCAGTAAGGGACAGGGGGCTAACACCGGGGAGCTGTTTTTT	TRBD1	TRBJ2-2	TRBV19	NA
CASSLGRAEQYF	TGTGCCAGCAGCTTAGGGAGGGCCGAGCAGTACTTC	NA	TRBJ2-7	TRBV13	NA
CSVLNGYEQYF	TGCAGCGTTCTGAACGGCTACGAGCAGTACTTC	NA	TRBJ2-7	TRBV29-1	once
CASSHTPQGLGNQPQHF	TGTGCCAGCAGCCATACGCCGCAGGGTTTGGGCAATCAGCCCCAGCATTTT	NA	TRBJ1-5	TRBV7-9	NA